These T cell receptor beta chains were read from a single sample in a study of blood T cell repertoires in COVID-19. The repertoire was sequenced with immunoSEQ multiplex PCR; TCRdb's copy has only in-frame clones and lacks some. Among around 280,000 clones listed, around nine tenths were seen once. Sequenced material: PBMCs or T cells enriched from blood (not recorded which). Receptors originate from a middle-aged woman who had recovered from COVID-19. CDR3s include the opening cysteine and the closing phenylalanine or tryptophan. Fields, in order: D gene, J gene, V gene, CDR3 DNA, CDR3 protein. A D gene is named only where the DNA matches it firmly.

d_gene: TRBD2
j_gene: TRBJ2-2
v_gene: TRBV19
CDR3nt: TGTGCCAGTACCATACTAGCGGGAGGGACCGGGGAGCTGTTTTTT
CDR3aa: CASTILAGGTGELFF

d_gene: TRBD1
j_gene: TRBJ2-7
v_gene: TRBV11-1
CDR3nt: TGTGCCAGCAGCTCATCGACAGGGGCCTACGAGCAGTACTTC
CDR3aa: CASSSSTGAYEQYF

d_gene: NA
j_gene: TRBJ2-2
v_gene: TRBV15
CDR3nt: TGTGCCACCAGCAGAGACCCACTCACCGGGGAGCTGTTTTTT
CDR3aa: CATSRDPLTGELFF

d_gene: TRBD2
j_gene: TRBJ2-7
v_gene: TRBV11-2
CDR3nt: TGTGCCAGCAGCTCCCTATTTAGCGGGAGTAGCGAGCAGTACTTC
CDR3aa: CASSSLFSGSSEQYF

d_gene: NA
j_gene: TRBJ1-1
v_gene: TRBV27
CDR3nt: TGTGCCAGCAGTTGGAGTACGGGGGTGAACACTGAAGCTTTCTTT
CDR3aa: CASSWSTGVNTEAFF

d_gene: TRBD1
j_gene: TRBJ2-3
v_gene: TRBV7-9
CDR3nt: TGTGCCAGCAGCCCGGGACAGGGGTTAGATACGCAGTATTTT
CDR3aa: CASSPGQGLDTQYF

d_gene: TRBD1
j_gene: TRBJ1-4
v_gene: TRBV4-3
CDR3nt: TGCGCCAGCAGCCCCCGGACAGGGGCTAATGAAAAACTGTTTTTT
CDR3aa: CASSPRTGANEKLFF

d_gene: TRBD1
j_gene: TRBJ2-5
v_gene: TRBV28
CDR3nt: TGTGCCGCTAGGGGGCGCCCCAGGGAGACCCAGTACTTC
CDR3aa: CAARGRPRETQYF

d_gene: TRBD1
j_gene: TRBJ2-7
v_gene: TRBV19
CDR3nt: TGTGCCAGTAGCCCAACCGGGACAGGGATCTACGAGCAGTACTTC
CDR3aa: CASSPTGTGIYEQYF

d_gene: NA
j_gene: TRBJ2-2
v_gene: TRBV2
CDR3nt: TGTGCCAGCAGTGACCAGGGAGGACACTACACCGGGGAGCTGTTTTTT
CDR3aa: CASSDQGGHYTGELFF

d_gene: NA
j_gene: TRBJ1-1
v_gene: TRBV10-3
CDR3nt: TGTGCCATCAGGGGGGACATCCCTAACACTGAAGCTTTCTTT
CDR3aa: CAIRGDIPNTEAFF